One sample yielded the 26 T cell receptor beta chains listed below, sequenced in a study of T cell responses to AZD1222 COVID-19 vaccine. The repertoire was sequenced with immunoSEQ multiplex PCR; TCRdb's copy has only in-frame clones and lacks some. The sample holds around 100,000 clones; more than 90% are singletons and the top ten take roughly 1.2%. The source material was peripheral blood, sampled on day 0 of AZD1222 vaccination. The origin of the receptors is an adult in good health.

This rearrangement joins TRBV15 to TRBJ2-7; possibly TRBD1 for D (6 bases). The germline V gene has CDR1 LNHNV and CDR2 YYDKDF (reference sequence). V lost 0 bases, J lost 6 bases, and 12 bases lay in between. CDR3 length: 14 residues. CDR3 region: CATSRDRGSIEQYF. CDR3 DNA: TGTGCCACCAGCAGAGACAGGGGTTCTATCGAGCAGTACTTC. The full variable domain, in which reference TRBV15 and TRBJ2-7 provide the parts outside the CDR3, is DAMVIQNPRYQVTQFGKPVTLSCSQTLNHNVMYWYQQKSSQAPKLLFHYYDKDFNNEADTPDNFQSRRPNTSFCFLDIRSPGLGDTAMYLCATSRDRGSIEQYFGPGTRLTVT.

CDR3 loop: CSVEDARPGNGYTF. In DNA, the CDR3 is TGCAGCGTTGAAGATGCCAGGCCCGGGAATGGCTACACCTTC. The V call is TRBV29-1, the J call TRBJ1-2; D is unresolved. The length of the CDR3 is 14 residues. CDR1 SQVTM and CDR2 ANQGSEA come from the germline V gene. Trimming took 0 bases from V and 6 from J, leaving 14 bases between them.

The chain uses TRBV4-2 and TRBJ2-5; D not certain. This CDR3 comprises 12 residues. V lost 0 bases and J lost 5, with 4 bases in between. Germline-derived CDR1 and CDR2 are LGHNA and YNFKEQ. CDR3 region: CASSQERETQYF. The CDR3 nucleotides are TGTGCCAGCAGCCAAGAACGGGAGACCCAGTACTTC.

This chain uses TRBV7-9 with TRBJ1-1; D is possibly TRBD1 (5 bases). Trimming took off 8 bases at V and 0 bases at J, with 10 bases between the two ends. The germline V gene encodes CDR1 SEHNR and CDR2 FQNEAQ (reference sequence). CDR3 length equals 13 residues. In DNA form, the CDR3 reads TGTGCCAGCGGGGGACGGTTGAACACTGAAGCTTTCTTT. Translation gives CASGGRLNTEAFF.

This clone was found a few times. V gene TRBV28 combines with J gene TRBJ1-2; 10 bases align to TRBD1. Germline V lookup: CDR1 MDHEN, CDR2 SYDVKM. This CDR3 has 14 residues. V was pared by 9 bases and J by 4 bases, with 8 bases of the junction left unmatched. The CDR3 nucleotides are TGTGCCAGTACATCGACAGGGGGCTTCTATGGCTACACCTTC. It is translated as CASTSTGGFYGYTF.

The CDR3 here is CASSRGLAGRGSYNEQFF. The CDR3 DNA follows: TGCGCCAGCAGCCGCGGGCTAGCGGGGAGGGGCTCCTACAATGAGCAGTTCTTC. The chain combines TRBV4-3 with TRBJ2-1, with TRBD2 matching 9 bases. The J segment lost 0 bases and the V segment lost 4 bases, leaving 10 bases of the junction unmatched. The CDR3 runs 18 residues. Germline V gene data show CDR1 as LGHNA and CDR2 as YSLEER.

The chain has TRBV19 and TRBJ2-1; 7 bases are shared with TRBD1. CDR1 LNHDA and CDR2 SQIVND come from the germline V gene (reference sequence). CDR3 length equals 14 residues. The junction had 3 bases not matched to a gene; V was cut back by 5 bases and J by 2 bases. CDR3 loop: CASSGGQTYNEQFF. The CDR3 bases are TGTGCCAGTAGTGGGGGACAGACCTACAATGAGCAGTTCTTC. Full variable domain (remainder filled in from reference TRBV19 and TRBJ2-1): DGGITQSPKYLFRKEGQNVTLSCEQNLNHDAMYWYRQDPGQGLRLIYYSQIVNDFQKGDIAEGYSVSREKKESFPLTVTSAQKNPTAFYLCASSGGQTYNEQFFGPGTRLTVL.

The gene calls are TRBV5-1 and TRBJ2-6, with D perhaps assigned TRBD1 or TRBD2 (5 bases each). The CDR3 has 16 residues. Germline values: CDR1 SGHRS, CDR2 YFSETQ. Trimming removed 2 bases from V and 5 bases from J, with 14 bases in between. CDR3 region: CASSFQGDYRANVLTF. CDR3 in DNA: TGCGCCAGCAGCTTTCAGGGCGACTATAGGGCCAACGTCCTGACTTTC.

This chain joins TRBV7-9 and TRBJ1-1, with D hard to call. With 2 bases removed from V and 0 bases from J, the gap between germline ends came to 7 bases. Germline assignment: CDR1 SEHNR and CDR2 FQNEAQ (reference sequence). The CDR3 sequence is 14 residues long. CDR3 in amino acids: CASSLRELNTEAFF. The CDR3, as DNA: TGTGCCAGCAGCTTAAGAGAGTTGAACACTGAAGCTTTCTTT.

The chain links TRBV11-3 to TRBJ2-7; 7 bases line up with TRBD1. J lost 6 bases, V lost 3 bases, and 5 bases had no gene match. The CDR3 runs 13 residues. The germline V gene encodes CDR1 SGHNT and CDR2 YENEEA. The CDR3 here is CASSFGTVGEQYF. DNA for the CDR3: TGTGCCAGCAGCTTTGGGACAGTCGGCGAGCAGTACTTC.

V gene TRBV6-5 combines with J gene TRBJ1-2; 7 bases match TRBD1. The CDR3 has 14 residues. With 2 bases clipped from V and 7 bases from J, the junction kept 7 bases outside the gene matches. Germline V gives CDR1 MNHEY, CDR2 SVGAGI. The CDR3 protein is CASSYQTGEAGYTF. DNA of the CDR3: TGTGCCAGCAGTTACCAAACAGGGGAGGCTGGCTACACCTTC.

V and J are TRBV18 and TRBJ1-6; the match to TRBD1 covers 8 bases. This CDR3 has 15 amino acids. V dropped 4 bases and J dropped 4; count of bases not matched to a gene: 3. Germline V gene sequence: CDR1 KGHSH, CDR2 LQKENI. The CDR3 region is CASSQWTGYNSPLHF. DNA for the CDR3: TGTGCCAGCTCACAGTGGACAGGGTATAATTCACCCCTCCACTTT. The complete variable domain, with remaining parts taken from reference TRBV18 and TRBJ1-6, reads NAGVMQNPRHLVRRRGQEARLRCSPMKGHSHVYWYRQLPEEGLKFMVYLQKENIIDESGMPKERFSAEFPKEGPSILRIQQVVRGDSAAYFCASSQWTGYNSPLHFGNGTRLTVT.

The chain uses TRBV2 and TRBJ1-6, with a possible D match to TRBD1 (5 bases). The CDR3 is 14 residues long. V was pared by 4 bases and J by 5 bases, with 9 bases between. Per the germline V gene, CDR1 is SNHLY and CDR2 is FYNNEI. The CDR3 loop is CASSGDGDNSPLHF. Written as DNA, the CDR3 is TGTGCCAGCAGTGGGGACGGGGATAATTCACCCCTCCACTTT.

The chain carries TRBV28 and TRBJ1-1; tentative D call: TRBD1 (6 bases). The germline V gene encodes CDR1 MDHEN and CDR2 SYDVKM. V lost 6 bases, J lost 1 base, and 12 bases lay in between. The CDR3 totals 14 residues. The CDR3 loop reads CASRSGTPNTEAFF. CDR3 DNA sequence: TGTGCCAGCAGGTCCGGGACACCGAACACTGAAGCTTTCTTT. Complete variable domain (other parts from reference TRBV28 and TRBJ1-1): DVKVTQSSRYLVKRTGEKVFLECVQDMDHENMFWYRQDPGLGLRLIYFSYDVKMKEKGDIPEGYSVSREKKERFSLILESASTNQTSMYLCASRSGTPNTEAFFGQGTRLTVV.

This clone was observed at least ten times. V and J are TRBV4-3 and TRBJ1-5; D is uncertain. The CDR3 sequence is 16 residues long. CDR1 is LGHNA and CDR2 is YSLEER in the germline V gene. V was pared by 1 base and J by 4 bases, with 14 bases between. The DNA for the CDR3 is TGCGCCAGCAGCCAAGGGTCCTCCCTGGGTAATCAGCCCCAGCATTTT. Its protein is CASSQGSSLGNQPQHF.

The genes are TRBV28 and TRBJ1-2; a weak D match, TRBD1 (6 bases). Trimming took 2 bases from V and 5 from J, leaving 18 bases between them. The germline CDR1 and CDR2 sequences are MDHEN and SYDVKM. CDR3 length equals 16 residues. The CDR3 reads CASSLITGAGEYGYTF. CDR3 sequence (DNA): TGTGCCAGCAGTTTAATTACTGGGGCAGGGGAATATGGCTACACCTTC.

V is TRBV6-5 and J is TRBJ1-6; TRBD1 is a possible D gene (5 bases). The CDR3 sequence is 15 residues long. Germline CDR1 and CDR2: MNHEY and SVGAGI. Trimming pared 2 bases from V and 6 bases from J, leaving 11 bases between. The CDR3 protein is CASSYTDRFNSPLHF. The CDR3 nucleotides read TGTGCCAGCAGTTACACAGACAGATTTAATTCACCCCTCCACTTT.

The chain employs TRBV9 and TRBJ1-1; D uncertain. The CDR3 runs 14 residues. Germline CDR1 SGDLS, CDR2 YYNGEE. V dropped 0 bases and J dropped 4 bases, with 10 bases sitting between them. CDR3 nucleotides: TGTGCCAGCAGCGTAGGGACCCGGGCCACTGAAGCTTTCTTT. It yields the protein CASSVGTRATEAFF.

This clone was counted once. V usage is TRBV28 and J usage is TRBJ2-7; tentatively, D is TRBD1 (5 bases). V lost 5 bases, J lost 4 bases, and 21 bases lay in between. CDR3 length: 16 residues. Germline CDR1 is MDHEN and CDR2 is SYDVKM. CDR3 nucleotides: TGTGCCAGCAGTCCCCCCAGGGCGGCAGTGGGATACGAGCAGTACTTC. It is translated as CASSPPRAAVGYEQYF.

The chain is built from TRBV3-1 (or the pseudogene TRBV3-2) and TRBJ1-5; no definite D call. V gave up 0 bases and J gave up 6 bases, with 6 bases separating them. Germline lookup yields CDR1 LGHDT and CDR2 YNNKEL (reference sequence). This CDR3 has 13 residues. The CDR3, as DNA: TGTGCCAGCAGCCAAGAAGGGCGTCAGCCCCAGCATTTT. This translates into CASSQEGRQPQHF.

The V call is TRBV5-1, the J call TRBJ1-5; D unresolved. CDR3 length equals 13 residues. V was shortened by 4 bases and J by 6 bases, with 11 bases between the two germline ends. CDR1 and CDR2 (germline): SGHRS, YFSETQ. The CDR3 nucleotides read TGCGCCAGCAGCCTGGGTCCCGGTCAGCCCCAGCATTTT. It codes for CASSLGPGQPQHF.

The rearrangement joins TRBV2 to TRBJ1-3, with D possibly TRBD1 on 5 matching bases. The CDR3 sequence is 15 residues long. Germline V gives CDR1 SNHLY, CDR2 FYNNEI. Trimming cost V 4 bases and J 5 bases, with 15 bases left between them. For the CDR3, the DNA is TGTGCCAGCAGTGGGACATCCCTCGGCCGAAACACCATATATTTT. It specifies CASSGTSLGRNTIYF.

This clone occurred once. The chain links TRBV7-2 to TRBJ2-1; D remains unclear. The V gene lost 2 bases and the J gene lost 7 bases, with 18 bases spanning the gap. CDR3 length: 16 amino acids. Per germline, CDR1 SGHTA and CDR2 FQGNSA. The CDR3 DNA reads TGTGCCAGCAGCTTAATACCTAGGACGATTGGAAATGAGCAGTTCTTC. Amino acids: CASSLIPRTIGNEQFF.

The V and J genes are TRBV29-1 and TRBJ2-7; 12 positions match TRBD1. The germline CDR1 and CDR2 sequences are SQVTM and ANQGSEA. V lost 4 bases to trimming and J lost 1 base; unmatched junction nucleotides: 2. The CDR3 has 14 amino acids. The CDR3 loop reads CSVGDRGLSYEQYF. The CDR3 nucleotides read TGCAGCGTTGGGGACAGGGGGCTTTCCTACGAGCAGTACTTC.

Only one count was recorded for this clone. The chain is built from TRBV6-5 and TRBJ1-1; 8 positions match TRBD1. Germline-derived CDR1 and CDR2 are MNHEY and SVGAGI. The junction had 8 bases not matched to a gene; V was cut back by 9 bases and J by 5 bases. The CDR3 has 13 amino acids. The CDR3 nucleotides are TGTGCCAGTAGACAGGGGACACGGACTGAAGCTTTCTTT. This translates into CASRQGTRTEAFF.

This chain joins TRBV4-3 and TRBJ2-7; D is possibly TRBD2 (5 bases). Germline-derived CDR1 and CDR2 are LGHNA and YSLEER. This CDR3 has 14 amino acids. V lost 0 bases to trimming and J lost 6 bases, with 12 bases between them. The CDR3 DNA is TGCGCCAGCAGCCAAGACCTACTAGTTTTCGAGCAGTACTTC. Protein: CASSQDLLVFEQYF.